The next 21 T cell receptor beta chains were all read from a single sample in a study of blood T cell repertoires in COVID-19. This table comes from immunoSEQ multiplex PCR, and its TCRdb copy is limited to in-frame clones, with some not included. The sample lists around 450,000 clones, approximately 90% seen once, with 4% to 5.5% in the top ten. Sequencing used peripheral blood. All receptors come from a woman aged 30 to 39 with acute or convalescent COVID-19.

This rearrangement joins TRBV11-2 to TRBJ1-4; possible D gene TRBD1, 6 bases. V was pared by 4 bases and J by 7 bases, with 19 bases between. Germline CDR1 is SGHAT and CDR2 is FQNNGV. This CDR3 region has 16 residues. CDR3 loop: CASSSYRDTGGEKLFF. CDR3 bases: TGTGCCAGCAGCTCGTACCGGGACACAGGAGGTGAAAAACTGTTTTTT.

The CDR3 protein is CASSLGGLATNEKLFF. The CDR3 nucleotides are TGTGCCAGCAGTCTGGGGGGACTTGCAACTAATGAAAAACTGTTTTTT. The chain has TRBV25-1 and TRBJ1-4; a weak D match, TRBD1 (5 bases). Germline V gives CDR1 MGHDK, CDR2 SYGVNS. CDR3 length: 16 residues. Trimming stripped 5 bases from V and 0 bases from J, with 13 bases between. Based on the CDR3 plus reference TRBV25-1 and TRBJ1-4, the full variable domain is EADIYQTPRYLVIGTGKKITLECSQTMGHDKMYWYQQDPGMELHLIHYSYGVNSTEKGDLSSESTVSRIRTEHFPLTLESARPSHTSQYLCASSLGGLATNEKLFFGSGTQLSVL.

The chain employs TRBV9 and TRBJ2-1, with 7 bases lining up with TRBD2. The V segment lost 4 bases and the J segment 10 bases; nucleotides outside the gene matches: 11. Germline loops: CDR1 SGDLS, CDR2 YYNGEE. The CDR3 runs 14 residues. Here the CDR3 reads CASSYGLGGREQFF. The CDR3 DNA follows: TGTGCCAGCAGCTATGGACTAGGTGGGAGAGAGCAGTTCTTC.

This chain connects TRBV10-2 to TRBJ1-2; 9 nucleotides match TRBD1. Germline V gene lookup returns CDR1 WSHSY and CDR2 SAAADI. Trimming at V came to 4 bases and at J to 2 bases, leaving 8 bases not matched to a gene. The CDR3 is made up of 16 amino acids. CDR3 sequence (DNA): TGCGCCAGCAGTGGAGGATACGGACAGGGGAACTATGGCTACACCTTC. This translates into CASSGGYGQGNYGYTF.

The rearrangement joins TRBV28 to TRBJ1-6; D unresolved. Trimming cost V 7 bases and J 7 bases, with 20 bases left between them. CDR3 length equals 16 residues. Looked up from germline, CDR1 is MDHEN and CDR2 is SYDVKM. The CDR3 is CASTLAGGVGNSPLHF. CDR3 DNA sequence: TGTGCCAGCACCCTAGCCGGCGGGGTAGGAAATTCACCCCTCCACTTT.

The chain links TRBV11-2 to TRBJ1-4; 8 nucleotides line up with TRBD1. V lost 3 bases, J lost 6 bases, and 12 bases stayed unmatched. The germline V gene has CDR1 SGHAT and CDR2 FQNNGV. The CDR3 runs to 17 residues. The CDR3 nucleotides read TGTGCCAGCAGCTTGAACAGGGGGGCCCTTCGGCATGAAAAACTGTTTTTT. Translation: CASSLNRGALRHEKLFF.

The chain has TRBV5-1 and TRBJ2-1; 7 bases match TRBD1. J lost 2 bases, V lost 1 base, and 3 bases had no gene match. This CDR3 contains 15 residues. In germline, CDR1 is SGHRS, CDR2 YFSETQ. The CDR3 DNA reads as TGCGCCAGCAGCTTGTACAGGGGAACCTACAATGAGCAGTTCTTC. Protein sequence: CASSLYRGTYNEQFF. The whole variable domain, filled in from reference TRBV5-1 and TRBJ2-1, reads KAGVTQTPRYLIKTRGQQVTLSCSPISGHRSVSWYQQTPGQGLQFLFEYFSETQRNKGNFPGRFSGRQFSNSRSEMNVSTLELGDSALYLCASSLYRGTYNEQFFGPGTRLTVL.

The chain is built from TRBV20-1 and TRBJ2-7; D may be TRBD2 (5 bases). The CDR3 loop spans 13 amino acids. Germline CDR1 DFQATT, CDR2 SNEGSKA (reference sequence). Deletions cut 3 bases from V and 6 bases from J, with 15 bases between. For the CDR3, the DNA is TGCAGTGCTAGTCGTAGCGATGGGCTCGAGCAGTACTTC. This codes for CSASRSDGLEQYF.

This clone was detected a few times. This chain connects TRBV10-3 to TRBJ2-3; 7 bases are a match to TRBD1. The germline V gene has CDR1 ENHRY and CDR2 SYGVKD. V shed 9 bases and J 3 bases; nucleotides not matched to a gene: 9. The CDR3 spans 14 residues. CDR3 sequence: CAIRQGELTDTQYF. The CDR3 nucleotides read TGTGCCATACGACAGGGAGAGTTGACAGATACGCAGTATTTT.

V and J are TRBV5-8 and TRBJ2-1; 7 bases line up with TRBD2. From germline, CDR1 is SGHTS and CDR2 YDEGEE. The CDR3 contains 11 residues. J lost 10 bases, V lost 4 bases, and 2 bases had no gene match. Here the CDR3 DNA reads TGTGCCAGCAGCCGGGGAGGGGAGCAGTTCTTC. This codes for CASSRGGEQFF.

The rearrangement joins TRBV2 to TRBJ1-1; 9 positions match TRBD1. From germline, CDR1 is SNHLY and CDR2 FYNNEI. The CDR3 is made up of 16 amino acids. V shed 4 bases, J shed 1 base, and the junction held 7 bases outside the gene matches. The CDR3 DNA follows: TGTGCCAGCAGTGTCCGCACAGGGGGCGGGAACACTGAAGCTTTCTTT. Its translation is CASSVRTGGGNTEAFF.

CDR3 coding DNA: TGTGCCAGCAGGGCGGGGACAGCTTCTTCGCCCCAGCATTTT. Amino acid sequence: CASRAGTASSPQHF. V and J are TRBV6-5 and TRBJ1-5; 7 bases map to TRBD1. V lost 6 bases, J lost 9 bases, and 11 bases stayed unmatched. The CDR3 has 14 residues. CDR1 is MNHEY, CDR2 SVGAGI, per germline.

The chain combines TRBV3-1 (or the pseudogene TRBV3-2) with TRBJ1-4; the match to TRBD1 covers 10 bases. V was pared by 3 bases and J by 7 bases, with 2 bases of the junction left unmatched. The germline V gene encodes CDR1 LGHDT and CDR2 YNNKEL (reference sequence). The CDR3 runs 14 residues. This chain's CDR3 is CASSQTGGFEKLFF. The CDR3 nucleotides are TGTGCCAGCAGCCAGACAGGGGGCTTTGAAAAACTGTTTTTT.

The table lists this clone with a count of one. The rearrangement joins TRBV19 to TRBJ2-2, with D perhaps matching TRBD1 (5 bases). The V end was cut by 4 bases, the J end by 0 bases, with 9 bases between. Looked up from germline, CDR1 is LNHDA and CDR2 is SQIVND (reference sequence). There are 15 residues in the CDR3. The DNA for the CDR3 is TGTGCCAGTAGTACCTACAGGACGAACACCGGGGAGCTGTTTTTT. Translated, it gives CASSTYRTNTGELFF.

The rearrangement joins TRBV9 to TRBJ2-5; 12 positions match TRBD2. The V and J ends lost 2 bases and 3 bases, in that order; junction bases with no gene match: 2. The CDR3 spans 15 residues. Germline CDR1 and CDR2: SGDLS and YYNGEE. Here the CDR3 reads CASSVSSGGEETQYF. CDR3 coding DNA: TGTGCCAGCAGCGTCTCTAGCGGGGGGGAAGAGACCCAGTACTTC.

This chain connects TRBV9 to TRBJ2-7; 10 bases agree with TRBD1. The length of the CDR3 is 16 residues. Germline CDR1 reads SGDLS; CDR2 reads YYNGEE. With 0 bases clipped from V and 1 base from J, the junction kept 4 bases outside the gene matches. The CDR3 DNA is TGTGCCAGCAGCGTAGGTGGACAGGGGGAATCCTACGAGCAGTACTTC. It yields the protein CASSVGGQGESYEQYF.

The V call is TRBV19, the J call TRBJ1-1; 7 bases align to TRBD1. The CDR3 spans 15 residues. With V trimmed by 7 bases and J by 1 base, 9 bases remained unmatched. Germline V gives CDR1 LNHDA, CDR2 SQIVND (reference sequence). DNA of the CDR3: TGTGCCAGTATGGAGGGGGCGCGGGGGAACACTGAAGCTTTCTTT. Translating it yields CASMEGARGNTEAFF. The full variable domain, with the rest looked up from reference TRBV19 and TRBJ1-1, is DGGITQSPKYLFRKEGQNVTLSCEQNLNHDAMYWYRQDPGQGLRLIYYSQIVNDFQKGDIAEGYSVSREKKESFPLTVTSAQKNPTAFYLCASMEGARGNTEAFFGQGTRLTVV.

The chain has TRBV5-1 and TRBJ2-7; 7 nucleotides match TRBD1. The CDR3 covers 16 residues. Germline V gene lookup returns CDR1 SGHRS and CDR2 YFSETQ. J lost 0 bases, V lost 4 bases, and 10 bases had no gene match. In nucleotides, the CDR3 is TGCGCCAGCAGCGACGGGACAGTCCTCAGCTCCTACGAGCAGTACTTC. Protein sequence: CASSDGTVLSSYEQYF.

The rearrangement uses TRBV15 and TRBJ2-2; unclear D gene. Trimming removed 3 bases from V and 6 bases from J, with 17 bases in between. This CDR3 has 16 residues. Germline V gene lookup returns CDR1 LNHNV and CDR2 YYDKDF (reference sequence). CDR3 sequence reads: CATSSRRGKSPGELFF. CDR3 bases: TGTGCCACCAGCAGTCGTAGAGGAAAATCACCCGGGGAGCTGTTTTTT.

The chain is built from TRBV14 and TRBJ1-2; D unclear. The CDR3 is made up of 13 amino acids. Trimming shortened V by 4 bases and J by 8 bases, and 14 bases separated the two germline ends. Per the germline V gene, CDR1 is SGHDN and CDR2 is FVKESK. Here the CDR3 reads CASSPSRGGGYTF. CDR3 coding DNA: TGTGCCAGCAGCCCTTCCCGGGGAGGGGGCTACACCTTC.

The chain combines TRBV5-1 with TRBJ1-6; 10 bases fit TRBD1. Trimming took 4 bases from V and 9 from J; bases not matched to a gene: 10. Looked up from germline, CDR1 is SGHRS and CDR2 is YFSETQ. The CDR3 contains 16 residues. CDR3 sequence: CASSDGTGVKSSPLHF. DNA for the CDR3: TGCGCCAGCAGCGACGGGACAGGGGTCAAGAGTTCACCCCTCCACTTT.